The clone carrying this T cell receptor beta chain was detected once. The data are from a study of PD-L1 blockade in urothelial cancer. CDR1 and CDR2 from the germline V gene are LNHDA and SQIVND (reference sequence). There are 15 residues in the CDR3. V lost 6 bases to trimming and J lost 4 bases, with 15 bases between them. Only in-frame clones appear in the TCRdb table, and some are missing; sequencing was by immunoSEQ multiplex PCR. The sample lists approximately 34,000 clones, approximately 80% occurring once. The TCR originated in a man aged 55 to 70 with urothelial cancer. This chain connects TRBV19 to TRBJ1-4; a weak D match, TRBD1 (6 bases). This specimen was PBMCs, taken around atezolizumab (anti-PD-L1) treatment. The CDR3 coding sequence is TGTGCCAGTAGACCCCGGGACAACCGTAATGAAAAACTGTTTTTT. Translation gives CASRPRDNRNEKLFF.